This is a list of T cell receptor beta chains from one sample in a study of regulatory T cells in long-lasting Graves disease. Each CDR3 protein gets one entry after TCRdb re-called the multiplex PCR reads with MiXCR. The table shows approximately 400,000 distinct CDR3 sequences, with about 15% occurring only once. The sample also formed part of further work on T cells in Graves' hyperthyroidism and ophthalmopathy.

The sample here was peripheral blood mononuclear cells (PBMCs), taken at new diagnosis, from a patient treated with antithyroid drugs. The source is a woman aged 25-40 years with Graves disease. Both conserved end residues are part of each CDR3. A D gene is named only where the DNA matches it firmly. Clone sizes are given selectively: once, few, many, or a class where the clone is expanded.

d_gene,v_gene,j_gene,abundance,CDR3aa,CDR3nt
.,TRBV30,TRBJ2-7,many,CAWSGYEQYF,TGTGCCTGGAGCGGGTACGAGCAGTACTTC
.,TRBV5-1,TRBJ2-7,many,CASSLEPTGRMHEQYF,TGCGCCAGCAGCTTGGAACCTACAGGGAGGATGCACGAGCAGTACTTC
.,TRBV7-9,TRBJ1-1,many,CASSWLRMNTEAFF,TGTGCCAGCAGCTGGCTCAGGATGAACACTGAAGCTTTCTTT
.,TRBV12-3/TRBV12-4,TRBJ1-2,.,CASSLNRREYTF,TGTGCCAGCAGTTTAAATAGAAGGGAGTACACCTTC
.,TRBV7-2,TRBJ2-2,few,CASSFPPGELFF,TGTGCCAGCAGCTTTCCGCCCGGGGAGCTGTTTTTT
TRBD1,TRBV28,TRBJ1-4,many,CASNGHGTGNEKLFF,TGTGCCAGCAACGGCCACGGGACAGGGAATGAAAAACTGTTTTTT
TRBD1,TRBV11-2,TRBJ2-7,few,CANSLGQGSYEQYF,TGTGCCAACAGCTTAGGACAGGGGTCCTACGAGCAGTACTTC
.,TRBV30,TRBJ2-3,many,CAWSAIPTDTQYF,TGTGCCTGGAGTGCCATACCCACAGATACGCAGTATTTT
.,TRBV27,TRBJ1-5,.,CASSFRGINQPQHF,TGTGCCAGCAGTTTTCGTGGCATCAATCAGCCCCAGCATTTT
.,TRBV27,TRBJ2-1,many,CASSASGGSYNEQFF,TGTGCCAGCAGTGCCTCTGGGGGCTCCTACAATGAGCAGTTCTTC
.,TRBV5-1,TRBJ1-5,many,CASSGDRGQPQHF,TGCGCCAGCAGCGGCGACCGGGGTCAGCCCCAGCATTTT
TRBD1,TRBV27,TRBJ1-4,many,CASSAQTGRGKLFF,TGTGCCAGCAGTGCGCAGACAGGGCGGGGGAAACTGTTTTTT
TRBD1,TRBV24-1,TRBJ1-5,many,CATSDRGPNQPQHF,TGTGCCACCTCGGACAGGGGGCCCAATCAGCCCCAGCATTTT
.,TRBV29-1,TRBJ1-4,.,CSVRRTTNEKLFF,TGCAGCGTCCGACGGACAACTAATGAAAAACTGTTTTTT
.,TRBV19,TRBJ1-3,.,CASRMGARGNTIYF,TGTGCCAGTCGAATGGGGGCGCGGGGAAACACCATATATTTT
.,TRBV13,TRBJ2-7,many,CASSITGLGKPYEQYF,TGTGCCAGCAGCATTACCGGTCTGGGGAAACCCTACGAGCAGTACTTC
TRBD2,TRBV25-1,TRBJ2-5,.,CASSEVGAGGQETQYF,TGTGCCAGCAGTGAGGTAGGGGCGGGAGGACAAGAGACCCAGTACTTC
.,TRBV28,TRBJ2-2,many,CASSQTRVDTGELFF,TGTGCCAGCAGTCAGACGAGGGTCGACACCGGGGAGCTGTTTTTT
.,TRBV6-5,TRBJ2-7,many,CASSYSVEGTGYEQYF,TGTGCCAGCAGTTACTCGGTGGAGGGTACAGGCTACGAGCAGTACTTC
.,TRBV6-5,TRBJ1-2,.,CASSYSIGDGYTF,TGTGCCAGCAGTTACTCGATAGGGGACGGCTACACCTTC
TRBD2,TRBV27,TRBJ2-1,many,CASSLGTSGRSEQFF,TGTGCCAGCAGTTTAGGGACTAGCGGGAGGTCTGAGCAGTTCTTC
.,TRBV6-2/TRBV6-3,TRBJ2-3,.,CASSYPVGGGSDTQYF,TGTGCCAGCAGTTACCCCGTAGGGGGAGGCAGCGATACGCAGTATTTT
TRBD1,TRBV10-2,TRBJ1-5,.,CASTGTGTQPQHF,TGCGCCAGTACCGGGACAGGGACTCAGCCCCAGCATTTT
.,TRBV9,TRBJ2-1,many,CASSVDEGAEQFF,TGTGCCAGCAGCGTAGATGAGGGAGCGGAGCAGTTCTTC
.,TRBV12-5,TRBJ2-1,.,CASGLGGVNEQFF,TGTGCTAGTGGTTTGGGGGGGGTGAATGAGCAGTTCTTC
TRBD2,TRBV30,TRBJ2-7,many,CAWSYGGSAYEQYF,TGTGCCTGGAGTTACGGCGGGAGTGCCTACGAGCAGTACTTC
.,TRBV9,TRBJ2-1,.,CASSSLGAAASEQFF,TGTGCCAGCAGCTCCCTCGGCGCGGCGGCAAGTGAGCAGTTCTTC
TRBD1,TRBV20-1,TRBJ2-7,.,CSAPGQGPYEQYF,TGCAGTGCCCCGGGACAGGGGCCCTACGAGCAGTACTTC
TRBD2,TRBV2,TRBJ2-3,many,CASSVGGRATDTQYF,TGTGCCAGCAGTGTTGGCGGGAGGGCCACAGATACGCAGTATTTT
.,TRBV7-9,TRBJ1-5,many,CASSPDGPNQPQHF,TGTGCCAGCAGCCCCGACGGACCCAATCAGCCCCAGCATTTT
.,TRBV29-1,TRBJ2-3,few,CSVVTGGDTQYF,TGCAGCGTCGTGACCGGGGGAGATACGCAGTATTTT
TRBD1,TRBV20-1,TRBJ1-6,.,CSAYRTGAYSPLHF,TGCAGTGCTTACCGGACAGGGGCCTATTCACCCCTCCACTTT
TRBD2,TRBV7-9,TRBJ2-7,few,CASAGDYHGEQYF,TGTGCCAGTGCCGGGGACTACCACGGCGAGCAGTACTTC
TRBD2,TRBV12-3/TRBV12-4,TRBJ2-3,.,CASNLAGLTDTQYF,TGTGCCAGCAATCTAGCGGGGCTCACAGATACGCAGTATTTT
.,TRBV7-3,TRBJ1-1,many,CASSTNTNTEAFF,TGTGCCAGCAGCACGAACACGAACACTGAAGCTTTCTTT
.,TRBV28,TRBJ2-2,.,CASSLPTTNTGELFF,TGTGCCAGCAGTTTGCCGACTACGAACACCGGGGAGCTGTTTTTT
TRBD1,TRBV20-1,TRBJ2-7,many,CSATRDRAPYEQYF,TGCAGTGCCACGAGGGACAGGGCACCCTACGAGCAGTACTTC
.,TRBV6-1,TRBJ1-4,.,CASSEQGGNEKLFF,TGTGCCAGCAGTGAGCAGGGAGGGAATGAAAAACTGTTTTTT
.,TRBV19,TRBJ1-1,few,CASSIVSQSNTEAFF,TGTGCCAGTAGTATAGTTTCCCAGTCGAACACTGAAGCTTTCTTT
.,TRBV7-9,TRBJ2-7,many,CASSYPEVGGEYEQYF,TGTGCCAGCAGCTATCCCGAAGTGGGTGGAGAATACGAGCAGTACTTC
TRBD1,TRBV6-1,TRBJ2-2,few,CASSGQTGSTGELFF,TGTGCCAGCAGTGGACAGACAGGGAGCACCGGGGAGCTGTTTTTT
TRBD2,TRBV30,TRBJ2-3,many,CAWDTSGSGDTQYF,TGTGCCTGGGACACTAGCGGGAGTGGAGATACGCAGTATTTT
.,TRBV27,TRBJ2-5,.,CASNLEEDSQETQYF,TGTGCCAGCAACCTCGAAGAGGACTCCCAAGAGACCCAGTACTTC
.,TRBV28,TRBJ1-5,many,CASSLSWGLGRPQPQHF,TGTGCCAGCAGTTTGTCTTGGGGATTGGGGCGGCCCCAGCCCCAGCATTTT
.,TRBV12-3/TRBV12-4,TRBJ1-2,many,CASSRQAGPGGYTF,TGTGCCAGCAGTCGACAGGCAGGCCCGGGGGGCTACACCTTC
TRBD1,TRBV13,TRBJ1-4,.,CASSSLGQGATNEKLFF,TGTGCCAGCAGCTCACTGGGACAGGGAGCAACTAATGAAAAACTGTTTTTT
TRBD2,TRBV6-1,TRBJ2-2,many,CASSIAGLSTTGELFF,TGTGCCAGCAGCATAGCGGGACTGTCAACCACCGGGGAGCTGTTTTTT
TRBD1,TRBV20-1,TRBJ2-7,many,CSAQDRGSYEQYF,TGCAGTGCCCAAGACAGGGGCTCCTACGAGCAGTACTTC
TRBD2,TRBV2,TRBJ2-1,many,CASSEARTSGRYDEQFF,TGTGCCAGCAGTGAAGCGAGGACTAGCGGGAGGTATGATGAGCAGTTCTTC
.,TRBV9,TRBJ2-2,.,CASSAAPRGTGELFF,TGTGCCAGCAGCGCGGCCCCTAGGGGAACCGGGGAGCTGTTTTTT
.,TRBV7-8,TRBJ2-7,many,CASSPRRDGTYEQYF,TGTGCCAGCAGCCCCCGTAGGGATGGTACCTACGAGCAGTACTTC
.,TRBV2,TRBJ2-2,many,CASRGTHNTGELFF,TGTGCCAGCAGGGGGACACATAACACCGGGGAGCTGTTTTTT
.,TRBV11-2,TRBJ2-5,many,CASSLERSSLETQYF,TGTGCCAGCAGCTTAGAGAGGTCTAGCCTTGAGACCCAGTACTTC
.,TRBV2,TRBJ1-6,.,CASRTQGPTLHF,TGTGCCAGCAGGACACAGGGTCCAACCCTCCACTTT
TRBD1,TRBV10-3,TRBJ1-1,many,CATLGQGGTEAFF,TGTGCCACCCTTGGACAGGGGGGGACTGAAGCTTTCTTT